Listed below are T cell receptor beta chains from one sample, sequenced in a study of CD8 T cells in Susac syndrome. TCRdb passed the immunoSEQ multiplex PCR reads through MiXCR, listing each CDR3 protein once. The sample holds about 400,000 distinct CDR3 sequences, 85% to 90% seen once. Sequenced sample: CD8+ T cells from PBMCs. Source of these receptors: a human donor with multiple sclerosis. The CDR3 runs from the conserved cysteine through the conserved F or W. A D gene is named only where the DNA matches it firmly. Part of the rows lack a size; the others show once, few, many or a class for expanded clones.

j_call,v_call,clone_size,cdr3_length,d_call,cdr3_aa,cdr3_nt
TRBJ2-5,TRBV6-1,-,15,TRBD2,CASRLQEAGWETQYF,TGTGCCAGCAGGCTCCAGGAAGCGGGGTGGGAGACCCAGTACTTC
TRBJ2-5,TRBV11-1,-,14,TRBD2,CASSSGPEQETQYF,TGTGCCAGCAGTAGCGGGCCCGAGCAAGAGACCCAGTACTTC
TRBJ2-3,TRBV6-5,few,15,-,CASSYFSTATDTQYF,TGTGCCAGCAGTTACTTCAGCACAGCCACAGATACGCAGTATTTT
TRBJ2-3,TRBV3-1,once,20,TRBD2,CASSLPVAGGREGVPDTQYF,TGTGCCAGCAGCCTTCCGGTAGCGGGAGGTCGCGAAGGAGTGCCAGATACGCAGTATTTT
TRBJ2-7,TRBV10-3,-,15,TRBD2,CAISESSGSSYEQYF,TGTGCCATCAGTGAGTCTAGCGGGAGCTCCTACGAGCAGTACTTC
TRBJ2-7,TRBV6-5,-,17,-,CASSYFPTNRISYEQYF,TGTGCCAGCAGTTATTTCCCTACGAACCGAATTTCCTACGAGCAGTACTTC
TRBJ2-1,TRBV12-3/TRBV12-4,-,18,TRBD1,CASRGTGEKEGSYNEQFF,TGTGCCAGCAGAGGGACAGGGGAAAAGGAGGGCTCCTACAATGAGCAGTTCTTC
TRBJ1-5,TRBV24-1,-,15,-,CATSDLQQGNQPQHF,TGTGCCACCAGTGATTTGCAACAGGGCAATCAGCCCCAGCATTTT
TRBJ1-1,TRBV6-5,-,19,-,CASSYPHSWTAHLNTEAFF,TGTGCCAGCAGTTACCCCCACAGTTGGACAGCCCATTTGAACACTGAAGCTTTCTTT
TRBJ2-6,TRBV5-6,-,16,-,CASSQMWISGANVLTF,TGTGCCAGCAGCCAAATGTGGATCTCTGGGGCCAACGTCCTGACTTTC
TRBJ2-7,TRBV28,-,14,TRBD1,CASSCRDRAYEQYF,TGTGCCAGCAGTTGCCGGGACAGGGCCTACGAGCAGTACTTC
TRBJ1-5,TRBV24-1,-,13,-,CATSDAWDGPKHF,TGTGCCACCAGTGATGCGTGGGACGGGCCAAAGCATTTT
TRBJ1-4,TRBV12-3/TRBV12-4,-,14,TRBD1,CASSLWDRGEKLFF,TGTGCCAGCAGTTTATGGGACAGGGGGGAAAAACTGTTTTTT
TRBJ1-6,TRBV7-2,-,17,-,CASSLGYPSSYNSPLHF,TGTGCCAGCAGCTTAGGGTATCCGAGCTCCTATAATTCACCCCTCCACTTT
TRBJ1-2,TRBV28,-,17,TRBD1,CASSLIETGGAEYGYTF,TGTGCCAGCAGTTTAATTGAAACAGGGGGCGCGGAATATGGCTACACCTTC
TRBJ2-2,TRBV30,-,15,-,CAWNSAEGRTGELFF,TGTGCCTGGAATTCGGCGGAGGGGAGGACCGGGGAGCTGTTTTTT